The 5 T cell receptor beta chains given below trace back to one sample, sequenced in a study of blood T cell repertoires in COVID-19. Libraries were prepared by immunoSEQ multiplex PCR; TCRdb keeps only in-frame clonotypes and omits some of them. The top ten clones hold 0.75% to 0.9% of a sample with about 500,000 clones, roughly 89% of them seen once. The sequencing sample was made of peripheral blood. The receptors were sampled from a young man with COVID-19, enrolled during active disease.

This chain links TRBV19 with TRBJ2-3; 9 bases fit TRBD2. V dropped 6 bases and J dropped 2; count of bases not matched to a gene: 6. Looked up from germline, CDR1 is LNHDA and CDR2 is SQIVND (reference sequence). The CDR3 is made up of 15 amino acids. CDR3 sequence (DNA): TGTGCCAGTAGAAGTAGCGGGGGCTTCACAGATACGCAGTATTTT. Its protein is CASRSSGGFTDTQYF.

The chain links TRBV9 to TRBJ1-3; D gene ambiguous. Trimming removed 2 bases from V and 0 bases from J, with 6 bases in between. Germline V gene lookup returns CDR1 SGDLS and CDR2 YYNGEE. This CDR3 has 14 residues. In DNA form, the CDR3 reads TGTGCCAGCAGCGTTGAGAGCTCTGGAAACACCATATATTTT. Protein product: CASSVESSGNTIYF.

The chain couples TRBV30 to TRBJ2-7; 10 nucleotides match TRBD1. Losses at the gene ends were 4 bases for V and 3 bases for J; bases not matched to a gene: 6. This CDR3 has 14 amino acids. Germline CDR1 is GTSNPN and CDR2 is SVGIG (reference sequence). CDR3 in amino acids: CAWTSGTGVYEQYF. Written as DNA, the CDR3 is TGTGCCTGGACCTCCGGGACAGGGGTCTACGAGCAGTACTTC.

The V gene is TRBV24-1, the J gene TRBJ1-2; no clear D. Trimming took off 7 bases at V and 0 bases at J, with 11 bases between the two ends. The CDR3 extends over 14 amino acids. CDR1 and CDR2 from the germline V gene are KGHDR and SFDVKD. CDR3 bases: TGTGCCACCAGCGCAGGTTCCTCTAACTATGGCTACACCTTC. Translating gives CATSAGSSNYGYTF.

The chain has TRBV10-3 and TRBJ1-6; D unclear. Trimming shortened V by 6 bases and J by 5 bases, and 14 bases separated the two germline ends. The germline CDR1 and CDR2 sequences are ENHRY and SYGVKD. CDR3 length equals 15 residues. CDR3 sequence: CAIRLKHEDNSPLHF. The CDR3 DNA reads TGTGCCATCAGGCTGAAACATGAAGATAATTCACCCCTCCACTTT.